This TCR beta chain was recovered during a study of beta chain features in type 1 diabetes (dated by TCRdb to the late 2010s). Background on the whole study: Patients and healthy donors did not differ in mean age, gender distribution, total cell number or subset yield. Across all samples, approximately 100 million sorted cells were examined, and cell number per subset correlated strongly with RNA yield. In the study, recently diagnosed type 1 diabetes patients and matched healthy donors were compared on the TCRB repertoires of their sorted circulating CD4+ T cell subsets. Regulatory and stem cell-like memory subsets were isolated from only 8 patients and roughly 8 healthy donors, whereas naive and central memory subsets came from all 28 donors. Broader findings and caveats from the paper: Sequencing cDNA rather than genomic DNA could over-represent highly expressing activated cells, although activation and CD3 levels did not differ between groups. A moderate but significant shortening of TCRB CDR3 length was observed in type 1 diabetes patients in all four CD4+ subsets. Because the HLA sub-analyses included only small numbers of individuals, any influence of HLA type on TCRB rearrangement was left unresolved. PCR might favor shorter templates, but patient and control samples were amplified and corrected together, so any skew would affect both groups equally. The naive, central memory and regulatory TCRB repertoires appeared to resemble one another more closely among patients than among healthy donors. At VDJ recombination sites, type 1 diabetes patients had fewer insertions and more deleted nucleotides, which implies abnormalities in thymic rearrangement.

From each donor, a single peripheral blood sample of around 120 mL on average was drawn into heparinised tubes. A BD FACSAria II and a panel including CD45RO, CCR7, CD25, CD127, CD95 and CD27 were used to sort naive, central memory, regulatory and stem cell-like memory CD4+ T cells. Purity was above 95% for every sorted population. Right away, PBMCs were isolated by Lymphoprep density gradient centrifugation and were stained directly, with no culture step. So that batch effects would be minimized, each experiment stained and sorted samples in pairs, pairing one healthy donor with one patient. The table lists this clone with a count of one. Its binding antigen is unknown. The sample holds no much larger clone one base away, and base qualities are not on file. The entire amount of isolated RNA was reverse transcribed using the High Capacity cDNA Reverse Transcription Kit, so the sequenced TCRB transcripts were expressed ones. Deep immunoSEQ sequencing was applied to naive, central memory and regulatory T cell samples, giving an average of roughly 3.5 million total reads per sample. Sorted cells were lysed in RLT buffer, and RNA was extracted using DNase-treated RNeasy Micro or Mini kits according to cell number. Each cell subset was processed separately to prevent cross-contamination, with patient and healthy donor samples processed together. Using the immunoSEQ multiplex PCR, TCRB sequences were amplified from cDNA into 87-bp fragments spanning the CDR3 region. Sequencing of the amplicons was done on the Illumina HiSeq platform. In the original analysis: PCR bias was computationally corrected using synthetic template baselines, reads within Hamming distance 2 were collapsed, and singletons that could not be merged were discarded. Reads were aligned to IMGT to assign V, D and J genes, CDR3 length, and insertions or deletions at six rearrangement sites. Within each subset, clonotype counts were normalized to the number of sorted cells before true diversity and Gini coefficients were calculated with the tcR R package. The overlap coefficient, calculated on TCRB nucleotide sequences, was used to quantify repertoire sharing. TCRdb re-hosts the immuneACCESS table, in-frame sequences only. Its copies lack some clones; in the studies checked, an unresolved V gene accounts for under half of them, and the cause for the rest is not known. The V and J calls and clone size were taken over from that table, and D and trimming were inferred from the DNA. The sample yields 300,000 to 400,000 clones; 9.3% were counted once. 0.95% to 1.1% of the sample goes to the ten largest clones.

The sequencing input was central memory CD4+ T cells from blood. The TCR was taken from a young man with type 1 diabetes.

This receptor has the CDR3 CASSGTSGATGELFF. The nucleotide sequence is TGCGCCAGCAGCGGGACTAGCGGGGCCACCGGGGAGCTGTTTTTT. This chain is built from TRBV5-1 and TRBJ2-2, with TRBD2 identical over 13 junction bases. The germline V and J ends show losses of 4 bases and 4 bases respectively, and no gene match explains 1 base of the junction. From its cysteine to its phenylalanine, the CDR3 spans 15 amino acids. Only CDR3 DNA remains: 45 bases, in frame from the first base. Per the germline V gene, SGHRS is the CDR1 and YFSETQ is the CDR2.